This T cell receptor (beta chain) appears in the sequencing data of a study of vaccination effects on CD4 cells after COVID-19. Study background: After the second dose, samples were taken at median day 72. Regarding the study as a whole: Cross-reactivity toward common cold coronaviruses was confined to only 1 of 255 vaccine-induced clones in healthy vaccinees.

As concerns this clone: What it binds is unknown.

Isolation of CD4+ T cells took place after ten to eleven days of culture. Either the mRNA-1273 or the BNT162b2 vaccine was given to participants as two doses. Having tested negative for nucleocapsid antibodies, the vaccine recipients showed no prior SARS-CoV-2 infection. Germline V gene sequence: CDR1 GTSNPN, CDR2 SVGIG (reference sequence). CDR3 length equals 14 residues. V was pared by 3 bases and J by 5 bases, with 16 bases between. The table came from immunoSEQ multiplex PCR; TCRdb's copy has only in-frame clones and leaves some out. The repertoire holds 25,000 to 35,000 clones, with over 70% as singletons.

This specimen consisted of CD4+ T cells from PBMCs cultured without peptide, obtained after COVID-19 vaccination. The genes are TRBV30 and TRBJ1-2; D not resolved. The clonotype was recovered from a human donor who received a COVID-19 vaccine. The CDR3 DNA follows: TGTGCCTGGAGGCCCTTTCCTGCGGGGTATGGCTACACCTTC. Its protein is CAWRPFPAGYGYTF.